These 24 T cell receptor beta chains were sequenced from one sample in a study of blood T cell repertoires in COVID-19. Some clones are missing from TCRdb's copy, which holds only in-frame ones; the method was immunoSEQ multiplex PCR. The data show approximately 220,000 clones, around 84% seen once. Sequencing was carried out using peripheral blood. These TCRs come from a man aged 50 or older with acute or convalescent COVID-19.

V is TRBV29-1 and J is TRBJ1-1, with unresolved D. The CDR3 has 14 residues. Deletions cut 1 base from V and 1 base from J, with 10 bases between. In germline, CDR1 is SQVTM, CDR2 ANQGSEA. CDR3 loop: CSVEVRGQNTEAFF. The CDR3 DNA sequence: TGCAGCGTTGAAGTGAGAGGGCAGAACACTGAAGCTTTCTTT.

The chain is built from TRBV5-1 and TRBJ2-7; TRBD1 aligns across 9 bases. V shed 1 base and J 3 bases; nucleotides not matched to a gene: 8. CDR3 length equals 16 residues. Germline V gene data show CDR1 as SGHRS and CDR2 as YFSETQ. CDR3 sequence (DNA): TGCGCCAGCAGCTTGTATGCGGGACAGGGAATCTACGAGCAGTACTTC. Protein product: CASSLYAGQGIYEQYF.

CDR3 sequence reads: CASSPKAVRSRDEQFF. CDR3 nucleotide sequence: TGTGCCAGCAGCCCCAAGGCGGTGCGGTCGCGCGATGAGCAGTTCTTC. The genes are TRBV5-4 and TRBJ2-1; D ambiguous. Germline CDR1 and CDR2: SGHNT and YYREEE (reference sequence). V gave up 4 bases and J gave up 8 bases, with 22 bases separating them. The CDR3 extends over 16 amino acids.

The chain couples TRBV5-6 to TRBJ1-2, with a tentative D call TRBD1 (5 bases). Germline values: CDR1 SGHDT, CDR2 YYEEEE. The CDR3 has 14 amino acids. V lost 4 bases and J 2 bases, leaving 12 bases between the germline ends. The CDR3 DNA reads as TGTGCCAGCAGCCTGGGGCAGTGGAACTATGGCTACACCTTC. Amino acid sequence: CASSLGQWNYGYTF. Looking up the rest from reference TRBV5-6 and TRBJ1-2 gives the full variable domain: DAGVTQSPTHLIKTRGQQVTLRCSPKSGHDTVSWYQQALGQGPQFIFQYYEEEERQRGNFPDRFSGHQFPNYSSELNVNALLLGDSALYLCASSLGQWNYGYTFGSGTRLTVV.

V and J are TRBV5-1 and TRBJ2-5; D perhaps matches TRBD1 (6 bases). CDR1 is SGHRS and CDR2 is YFSETQ in the germline V gene. Trimming took 0 bases from V and 2 from J, leaving 8 bases between them. The CDR3 is 14 residues long. CDR3 in amino acids: CASSLGTAQETQYF. As DNA, the CDR3 is TGCGCCAGCAGCTTGGGGACAGCACAAGAGACCCAGTACTTC.

The chain is built from TRBV12-3 or TRBV12-4 and TRBJ1-2; a possible D gene is TRBD1 (5 bases). With 3 bases removed from V and 8 bases from J, the gap between germline ends came to 10 bases. The CDR3 contains 12 residues. CDR3 loop: CASSFGAGGYTF. CDR3 sequence (DNA): TGTGCCAGCAGTTTTGGGGCCGGGGGCTACACCTTC.

The V gene is TRBV6-2 or TRBV6-3, the J gene TRBJ1-4; D is uncertain. This CDR3 has 15 residues. Germline V gene data show CDR1 as MNHEY and CDR2 as SVGEGT. V gave up 0 bases and J gave up 0 bases, with 5 bases separating them. This CDR3 reads CASSYSYATNEKLFF. DNA of the CDR3: TGTGCCAGCAGTTACTCTTATGCAACTAATGAAAAACTGTTTTTT.

The chain combines TRBV6-5 with TRBJ1-2; D may be TRBD1 (6 bases). The V end lost 6 bases, the J end lost 8 bases, and 19 bases lay between the germline ends. The CDR3 consists of 14 residues. The germline CDR1 and CDR2 sequences are MNHEY and SVGAGI. CDR3 in amino acids: CASRAQGQAGGYTF. DNA for the CDR3: TGTGCCAGCAGGGCACAGGGTCAGGCTGGCGGCTACACCTTC.

The chain couples TRBV3-1 (or the pseudogene TRBV3-2) to TRBJ2-5; tentatively, D is TRBD1 (5 bases). Germline loops: CDR1 LGHDT, CDR2 YNNKEL (reference sequence). V lost 1 base and J 1 base, leaving 7 bases between the germline ends. CDR3 length: 14 residues. The CDR3 protein is CASSQGQLQETQYF. The CDR3 region has the DNA TGTGCCAGCAGCCAAGGACAGCTCCAAGAGACCCAGTACTTC.

Note on this clone: The identical CDR3 is also encoded by other nucleotide sequences in the sample. In nucleotides, the CDR3 is TGTGCCAGTAGTATCGACAGTAACTATGGCTACACCTTC. It is translated as CASSIDSNYGYTF. The chain couples TRBV19 to TRBJ1-2; D possibly corresponds to TRBD1 (5 bases). CDR1 and CDR2 (germline): LNHDA, SQIVND (reference sequence). Trimming cost V 3 bases and J 1 base, with 6 bases left between them. This CDR3 has 13 amino acids.

This chain uses TRBV10-2 with TRBJ2-7; the D gene is possibly TRBD2 (6 bases). V was trimmed by 2 bases and J by 3 bases, leaving 23 bases between them. The germline V gene has CDR1 WSHSY and CDR2 SAAADI. CDR3 length: 18 amino acids. The CDR3 is CASSEGGTSLGPHYEQYF. The CDR3, as DNA: TGCGCCAGCAGTGAGGGAGGGACGTCTTTAGGACCTCACTACGAGCAGTACTTC.

This sequence joins TRBV3-1 (or the pseudogene TRBV3-2) and TRBJ2-3; D possibly corresponds to TRBD1 (6 bases). Germline V gives CDR1 LGHDT, CDR2 YNNKEL (reference sequence). Trimming took 2 bases from V and 1 from J, leaving 13 bases between them. CDR3 length: 16 amino acids. The CDR3 DNA is TGTGCCAGCAGCCAACGCTGGACAGTCCGCACAGATACGCAGTATTTT. Its protein product is CASSQRWTVRTDTQYF.

This clone was found once. The chain uses TRBV29-1 and TRBJ1-2, with 7 bases matching TRBD1. V was clipped by 6 bases and J by 5 bases; unmatched bases: 6. Germline loops: CDR1 SQVTM, CDR2 ANQGSEA. CDR3 length: 12 amino acids. DNA of the CDR3: TGCAGCGTCCCGGGACAGAGGTATGGCTACACCTTC. Its protein product is CSVPGQRYGYTF.

V and J are TRBV7-9 and TRBJ1-5; perhaps TRBD1 as D (5 bases). Trimming left V 6 bases short and J 0 bases short, with 9 bases between. The CDR3 length is 14 residues. The germline CDR1 and CDR2 sequences are SEHNR and FQNEAQ (reference sequence). The CDR3 nucleotides read TGTGCCAGCAGTCTGACAGATAGCAATCAGCCCCAGCATTTT. Amino acid sequence: CASSLTDSNQPQHF.

The rearrangement uses TRBV15 and TRBJ2-5; weak D call: TRBD1 (5 bases). CDR1 is LNHNV, CDR2 YYDKDF, per germline (reference sequence). The V gene lost 4 bases and the J gene lost 3 bases, with 15 bases spanning the gap. CDR3 length equals 15 residues. CDR3 loop: CATSTRWGGKETQYF. CDR3 nucleotides: TGTGCCACCAGCACTAGGTGGGGCGGAAAAGAGACCCAGTACTTC.

The J gene is TRBJ1-2, the V gene TRBV10-2, with 10 nucleotides matching TRBD1. Germline V gene lookup returns CDR1 WSHSY and CDR2 SAAADI. Trimming took 8 bases from V and 4 from J; bases not matched to a gene: 7. There are 14 residues in the CDR3. CDR3: CASRQGAESYGYTF. Written as DNA, the CDR3 is TGCGCCAGCCGACAGGGGGCGGAGAGCTATGGCTACACCTTC.

This clone has only one observation. The chain uses TRBV6-5 and TRBJ1-3, with D maybe TRBD1 (5 bases). Between the trimmed V and J ends, which lost 2 bases and 0 bases, there was a span of 8 bases. The CDR3 covers 15 residues. Germline values: CDR1 MNHEY, CDR2 SVGAGI. The CDR3: CASSYGALSGNTIYF. CDR3 coding DNA: TGTGCCAGCAGTTACGGGGCCCTCTCTGGAAACACCATATATTTT.

The chain uses TRBV6-5 and TRBJ1-1, with TRBD1 identical over 8 bases. The CDR3 length is 12 residues. CDR1 and CDR2 (germline): MNHEY, SVGAGI. Trimming took 6 bases from V and 6 from J; bases not matched to a gene: 3. The chain's CDR3 is CASRQGGAEAFF. Written as DNA, the CDR3 is TGTGCCAGCAGACAGGGGGGAGCTGAAGCTTTCTTT.

The V call is TRBV2, the J call TRBJ1-6, with 11 positions matching TRBD1. The CDR3 is made up of 14 amino acids. After removal of 10 bases from V and 6 bases from J, the junction contained 5 bases not matched to a gene. Germline-derived CDR1 and CDR2 are SNHLY and FYNNEI. The CDR3 region is CANTGTGGNSPLHF. DNA for the CDR3: TGTGCCAACACCGGGACAGGGGGTAATTCACCCCTCCACTTT.

This chain links TRBV18 with TRBJ1-1; TRBD1 matches 9 bases. The J segment lost 4 bases and the V segment lost 4 bases, leaving 1 base of the junction unmatched. Per germline, CDR1 KGHSH and CDR2 LQKENI. The CDR3 runs 13 residues. The CDR3, as DNA: TGTGCCAGCTCACGGGACAGGGTCACTGAAGCTTTCTTT. It encodes CASSRDRVTEAFF.

V gene TRBV12-3 or TRBV12-4 combines with J gene TRBJ1-4; D is possibly TRBD1 (5 bases). CDR3 size: 11 residues. Trimming pared 7 bases from V and 7 bases from J, leaving 7 bases between. The CDR3 DNA follows: TGTGCCAGCACCGGGGGTGAAAAACTGTTTTTT. Its translation is CASTGGEKLFF.

The rearrangement links TRBV3-1 (or the pseudogene TRBV3-2) to TRBJ1-2, with TRBD1 matching over 12 bases. J gave up 8 bases and V 3 bases, and 7 bases lay outside the gene matches. Germline V gene lookup returns CDR1 LGHDT and CDR2 YNNKEL (reference sequence). The length of the CDR3 is 15 residues. The CDR3 DNA reads TGTGCCAGCAGCCACCGGGACAGGGGGCGGGGAGGCTACACCTTC. It encodes CASSHRDRGRGGYTF.

CDR3 region: CASSLTDLPQPQHF. As DNA, the CDR3 is TGCGCCAGCAGTCTTACAGATCTCCCGCAGCCCCAGCATTTT. V gene TRBV4-1 combines with J gene TRBJ1-5; no firm D call. V gave up 6 bases and J gave up 7 bases, with 16 bases separating them. This CDR3 is built from 14 residues. Germline assignment: CDR1 MGHRA and CDR2 YSYEKL.

The J gene is TRBJ2-7, the V gene TRBV19, with 10 bases lining up with TRBD1. The CDR3 is 14 amino acids. The germline V gene encodes CDR1 LNHDA and CDR2 SQIVND (reference sequence). After removal of 3 bases from V and 4 bases from J, the junction contained 3 bases not matched to a gene. CDR3 DNA: TGTGCCAGTAGTATGACAGGGGGCTCTTACGAGCAGTACTTC. It codes for CASSMTGGSYEQYF.